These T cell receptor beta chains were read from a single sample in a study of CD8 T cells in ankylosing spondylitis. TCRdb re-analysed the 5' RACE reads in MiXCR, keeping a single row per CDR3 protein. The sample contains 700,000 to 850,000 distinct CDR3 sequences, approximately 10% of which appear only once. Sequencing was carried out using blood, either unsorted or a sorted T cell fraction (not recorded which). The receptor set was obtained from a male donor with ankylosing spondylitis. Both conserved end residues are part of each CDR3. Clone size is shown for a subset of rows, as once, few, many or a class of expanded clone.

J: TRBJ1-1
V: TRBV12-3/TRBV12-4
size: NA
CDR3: CASSRTGGDTEAFF

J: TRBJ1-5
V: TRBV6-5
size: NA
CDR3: CASSYSRDRQPQHF

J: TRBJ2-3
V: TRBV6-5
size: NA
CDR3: CASSYRGLGADTQYF

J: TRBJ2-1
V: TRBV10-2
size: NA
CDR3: CASAPLHRRDNEQFF

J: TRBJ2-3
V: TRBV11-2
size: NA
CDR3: CASSLDLRYSQDTQYF

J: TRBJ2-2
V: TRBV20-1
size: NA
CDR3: CSVSGDRDTGELFF

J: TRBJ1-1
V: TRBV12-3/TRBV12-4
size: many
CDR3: CASSTGEDTEAFF

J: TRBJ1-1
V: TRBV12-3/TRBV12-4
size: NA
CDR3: CASRWGAANTEAFF

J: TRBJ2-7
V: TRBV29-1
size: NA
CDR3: CSVETGGEQYF

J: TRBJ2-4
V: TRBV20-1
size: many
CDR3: CSAGGTADQNIQYF

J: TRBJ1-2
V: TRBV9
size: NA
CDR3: CASSTGYLGYGYTF

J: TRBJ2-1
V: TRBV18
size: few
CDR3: CASSPGLLQFF

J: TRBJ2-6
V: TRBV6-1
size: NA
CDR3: CASSHWTGASGANVLTF

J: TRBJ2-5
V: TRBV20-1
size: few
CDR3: CSARVDEYQETQYF

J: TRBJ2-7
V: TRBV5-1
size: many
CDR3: CASSSYESRERGEQYF

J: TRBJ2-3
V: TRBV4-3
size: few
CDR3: CASSQEPPDTQYF

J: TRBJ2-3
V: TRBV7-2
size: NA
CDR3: CASSLGHSGTTFTDTQYF

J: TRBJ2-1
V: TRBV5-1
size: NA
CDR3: CASSLGNGDEQFF

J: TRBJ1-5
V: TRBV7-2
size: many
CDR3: CASSPTGGSGSQPQHF

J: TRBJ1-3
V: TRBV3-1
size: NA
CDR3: CASSQHGTGLAGNTIYF

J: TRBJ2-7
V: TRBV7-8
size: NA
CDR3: CASSLGTGLEQYF

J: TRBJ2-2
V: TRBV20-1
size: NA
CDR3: CSAPLRDRRDTWELFF